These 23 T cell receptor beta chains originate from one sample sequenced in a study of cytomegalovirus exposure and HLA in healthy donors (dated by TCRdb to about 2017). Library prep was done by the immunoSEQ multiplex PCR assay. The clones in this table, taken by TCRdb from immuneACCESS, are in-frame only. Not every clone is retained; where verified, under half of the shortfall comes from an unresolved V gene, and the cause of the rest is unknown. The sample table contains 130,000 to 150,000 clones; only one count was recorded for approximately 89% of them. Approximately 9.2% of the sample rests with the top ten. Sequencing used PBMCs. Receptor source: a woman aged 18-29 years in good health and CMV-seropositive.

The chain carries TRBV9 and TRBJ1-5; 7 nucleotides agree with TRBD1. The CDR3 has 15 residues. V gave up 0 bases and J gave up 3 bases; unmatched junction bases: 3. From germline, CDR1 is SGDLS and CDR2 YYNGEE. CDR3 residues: CASSVGDSSNQPQHF. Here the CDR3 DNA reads TGTGCCAGCAGCGTAGGGGACAGTTCCAATCAGCCCCAGCATTTT.

The CDR3 sequence is CASSIGSGDRLYNEQFF. In nucleotides, the CDR3 is TGTGCCAGTAGTATAGGCTCAGGGGATAGACTCTACAATGAGCAGTTCTTC. The chain joins TRBV19 to TRBJ2-1; a weak D match, TRBD1 (6 bases). V lost 1 base, J lost 3 bases, and 16 bases lay in between. This CDR3 comprises 17 residues. Germline lookup yields CDR1 LNHDA and CDR2 SQIVND (reference sequence).

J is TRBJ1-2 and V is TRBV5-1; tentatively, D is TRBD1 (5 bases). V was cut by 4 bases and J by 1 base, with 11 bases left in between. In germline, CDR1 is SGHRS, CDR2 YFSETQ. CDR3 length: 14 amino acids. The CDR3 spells CASSPDTVNYGYTF. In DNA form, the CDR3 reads TGCGCCAGCAGCCCGGACACCGTTAACTATGGCTACACCTTC.

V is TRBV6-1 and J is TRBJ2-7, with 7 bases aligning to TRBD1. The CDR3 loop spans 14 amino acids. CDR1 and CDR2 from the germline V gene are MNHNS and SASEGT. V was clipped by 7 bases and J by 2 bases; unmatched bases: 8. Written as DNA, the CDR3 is TGTGCCAGCATAGGGACAGCTGGCGCCTACGAGCAGTACTTC. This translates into CASIGTAGAYEQYF.

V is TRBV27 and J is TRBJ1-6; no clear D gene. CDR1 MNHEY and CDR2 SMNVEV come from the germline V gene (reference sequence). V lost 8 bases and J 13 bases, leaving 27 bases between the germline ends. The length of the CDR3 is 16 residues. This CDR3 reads CASSIRNPKVGGPLHF. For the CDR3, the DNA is TGTGCCAGCTCTATACGGAACCCCAAGGTGGGAGGTCCCCTCCACTTT.

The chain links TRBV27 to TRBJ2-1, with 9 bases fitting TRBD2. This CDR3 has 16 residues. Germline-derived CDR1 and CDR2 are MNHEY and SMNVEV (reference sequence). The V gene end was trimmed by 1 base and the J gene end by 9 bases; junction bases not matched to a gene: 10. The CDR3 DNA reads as TGTGCCAGCAGTTTATTGGAGCGCGGGGGGGCGGCTGAGCAGTTCTTC. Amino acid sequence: CASSLLERGGAAEQFF.

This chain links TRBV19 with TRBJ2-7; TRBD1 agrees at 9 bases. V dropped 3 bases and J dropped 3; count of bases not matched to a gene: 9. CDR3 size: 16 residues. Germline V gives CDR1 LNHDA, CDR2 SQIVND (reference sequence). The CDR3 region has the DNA TGTGCCAGTAGTATCTCCCGGACAGGGGACTTCTACGAGCAGTACTTC. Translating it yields CASSISRTGDFYEQYF.

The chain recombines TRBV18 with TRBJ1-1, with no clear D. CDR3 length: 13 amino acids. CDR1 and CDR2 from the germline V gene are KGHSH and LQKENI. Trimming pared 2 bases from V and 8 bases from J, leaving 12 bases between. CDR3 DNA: TGTGCCAGCTCACCAGGACGGGGAGGAGAAGCTTTCTTT. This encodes CASSPGRGGEAFF.

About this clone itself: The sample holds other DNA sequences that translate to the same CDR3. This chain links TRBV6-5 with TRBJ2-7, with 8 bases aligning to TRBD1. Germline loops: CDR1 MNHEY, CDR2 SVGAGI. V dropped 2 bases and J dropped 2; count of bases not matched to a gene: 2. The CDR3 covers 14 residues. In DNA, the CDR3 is TGTGCCAGCAGTTACGGACAGGGTGCCTACGAGCAGTACTTC. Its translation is CASSYGQGAYEQYF.

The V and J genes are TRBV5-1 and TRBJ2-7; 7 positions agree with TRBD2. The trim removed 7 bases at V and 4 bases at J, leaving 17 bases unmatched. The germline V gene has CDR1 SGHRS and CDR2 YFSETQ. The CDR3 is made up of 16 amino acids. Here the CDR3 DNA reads TGCGCCAGCCAAGAAACGACCGGAGGGAGGGTATACGAGCAGTACTTC. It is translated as CASQETTGGRVYEQYF.

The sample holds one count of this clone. The CDR3 nucleotides are TGTGCCAGCAGCCCAAGAGCGGGGGGCCCCAGCAATGAGCAGTTCTTC. Translation: CASSPRAGGPSNEQFF. The chain uses TRBV9 and TRBJ2-1; 9 positions agree with TRBD2. V lost 4 bases and J lost 6; bases outside the gene matches: 11. The CDR3 is 16 amino acids. CDR1 is SGDLS, CDR2 YYNGEE, per germline.

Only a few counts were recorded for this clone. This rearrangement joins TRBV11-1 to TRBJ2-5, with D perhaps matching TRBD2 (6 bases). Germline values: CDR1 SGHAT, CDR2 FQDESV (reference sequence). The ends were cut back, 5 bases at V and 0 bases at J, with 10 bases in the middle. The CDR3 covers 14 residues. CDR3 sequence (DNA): TGTGCCAGCAGCAGAGGACTAAACCAAGAGACCCAGTACTTC. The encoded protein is CASSRGLNQETQYF.

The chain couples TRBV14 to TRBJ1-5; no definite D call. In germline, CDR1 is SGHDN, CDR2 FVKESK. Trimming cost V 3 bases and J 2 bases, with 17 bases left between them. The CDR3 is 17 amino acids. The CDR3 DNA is TGTGCCAGCAGCCATCTCGGTCGGGAGAGAGGCAATCAGCCCCAGCATTTT. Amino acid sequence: CASSHLGRERGNQPQHF.

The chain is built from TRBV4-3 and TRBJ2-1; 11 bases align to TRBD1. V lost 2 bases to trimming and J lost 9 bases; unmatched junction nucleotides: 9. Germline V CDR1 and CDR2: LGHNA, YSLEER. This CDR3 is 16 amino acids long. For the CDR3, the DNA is TGCGCCAGCAGCCAAACCCCGGGACAGGGGGTAGTTGAGCAGTTCTTC. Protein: CASSQTPGQGVVEQFF.

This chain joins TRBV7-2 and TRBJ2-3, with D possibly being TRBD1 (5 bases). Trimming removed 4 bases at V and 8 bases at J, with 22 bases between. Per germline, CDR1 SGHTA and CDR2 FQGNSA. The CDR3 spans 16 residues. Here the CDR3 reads CASSSTVDTDDPTQYF. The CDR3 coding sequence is TGTGCCAGCAGCTCGACAGTCGACACAGATGATCCTACGCAGTATTTT.

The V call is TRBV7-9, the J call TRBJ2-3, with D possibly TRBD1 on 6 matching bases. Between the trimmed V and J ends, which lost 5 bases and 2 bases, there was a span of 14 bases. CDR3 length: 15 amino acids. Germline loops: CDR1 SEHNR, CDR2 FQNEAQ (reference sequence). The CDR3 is CASSPDRETTDTQYF. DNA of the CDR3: TGTGCCAGCAGCCCGGACAGAGAGACCACAGATACGCAGTATTTT.

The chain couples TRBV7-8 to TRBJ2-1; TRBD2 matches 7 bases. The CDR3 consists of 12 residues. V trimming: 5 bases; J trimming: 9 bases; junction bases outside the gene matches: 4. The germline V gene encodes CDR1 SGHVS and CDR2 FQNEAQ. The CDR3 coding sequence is TGTGCCAGCAGCCGGGGGGTTACTGAGCAGTTCTTC. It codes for CASSRGVTEQFF.

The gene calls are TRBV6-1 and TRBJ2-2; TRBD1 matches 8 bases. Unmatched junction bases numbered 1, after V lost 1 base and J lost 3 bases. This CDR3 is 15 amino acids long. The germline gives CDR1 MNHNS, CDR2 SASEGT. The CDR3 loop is CASSEGTGYTGELFF. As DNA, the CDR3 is TGTGCCAGCAGTGAAGGGACAGGGTACACCGGGGAGCTGTTTTTT.

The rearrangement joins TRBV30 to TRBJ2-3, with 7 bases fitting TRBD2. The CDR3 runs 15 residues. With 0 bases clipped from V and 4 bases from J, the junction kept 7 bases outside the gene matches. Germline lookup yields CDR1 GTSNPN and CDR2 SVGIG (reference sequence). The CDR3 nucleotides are TGTGCCTGGAGTGTAGAACTAGCGCCGGCAGATACGCAGTATTTT. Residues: CAWSVELAPADTQYF.

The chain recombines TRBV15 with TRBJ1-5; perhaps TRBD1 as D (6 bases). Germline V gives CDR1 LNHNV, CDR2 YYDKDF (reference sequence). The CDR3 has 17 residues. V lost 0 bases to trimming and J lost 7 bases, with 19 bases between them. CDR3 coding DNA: TGTGCCACCAGCAGAGATCCTGCAGGGGTATCCTTCCAGCCCCAGCATTTT. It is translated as CATSRDPAGVSFQPQHF.

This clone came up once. The CDR3 bases are TGTGCCAGCAGCTTAGCTCAGGGTAGGACAGATACGCAGTATTTT. This translates into CASSLAQGRTDTQYF. V gene TRBV7-9 combines with J gene TRBJ2-3; TRBD1 might be the D (5 bases). CDR3 length: 15 residues. Per germline, CDR1 SEHNR and CDR2 FQNEAQ (reference sequence). The V end lost 0 bases, the J end lost 3 bases, and 10 bases lay between the germline ends.

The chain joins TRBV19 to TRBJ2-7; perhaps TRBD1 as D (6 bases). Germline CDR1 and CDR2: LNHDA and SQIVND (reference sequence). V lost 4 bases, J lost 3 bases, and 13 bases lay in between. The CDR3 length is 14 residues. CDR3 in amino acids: CASSTGTNSYEQYF. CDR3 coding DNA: TGTGCCAGTAGTACAGGGACAAATAGCTACGAGCAGTACTTC.

DNA of the CDR3: TGCGCCAGCAGGAGGACAGGGGAACAGACCCAGTACTTC. Protein product: CASRRTGEQTQYF. This sequence joins TRBV4-1 and TRBJ2-5; 9 bases are a match to TRBD1. With 6 bases clipped from V and 6 bases from J, the junction kept 5 bases outside the gene matches. The CDR3 sequence is 13 residues long. Germline CDR1 and CDR2: MGHRA and YSYEKL.